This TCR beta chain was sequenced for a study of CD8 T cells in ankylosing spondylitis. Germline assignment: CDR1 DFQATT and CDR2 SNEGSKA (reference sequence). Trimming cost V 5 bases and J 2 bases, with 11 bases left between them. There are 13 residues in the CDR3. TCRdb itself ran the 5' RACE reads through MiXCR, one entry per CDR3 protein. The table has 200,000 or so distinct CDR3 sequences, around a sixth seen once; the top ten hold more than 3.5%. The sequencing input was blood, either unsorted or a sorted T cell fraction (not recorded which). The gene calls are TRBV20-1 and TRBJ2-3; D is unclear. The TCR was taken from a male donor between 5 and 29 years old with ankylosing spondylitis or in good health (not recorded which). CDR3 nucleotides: TGCAGTGCTCCGGTATTGAACACAGATACGCAGTATTTT. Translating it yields CSAPVLNTDTQYF.